The present TCR beta chain was sequenced within a study of cytomegalovirus exposure and HLA in healthy donors. Comments on this clone: The antigen remains unidentified.

Overall study findings and caveats: In terms of immune exposure information, only CMV serostatus was available. The majority of CMV-associated TCR beta chains were reported as apparently HLA-restricted in a later analysis.

The CDR3 is 15 residues long. The V segment lost 1 base and the J segment 4 bases; nucleotides outside the gene matches: 6. Germline-derived CDR1 and CDR2 are SSHAT and FNYEAQ (reference sequence). Primers for the PCR totalled 60 Vbeta and 13 Jbeta. Generated by immunoSEQ multiplex PCR, the TCRdb table keeps only in-frame clones and is missing some. The table shows roughly 120,000 clones, with approximately 8% occurring only once. The sequence was obtained from a woman aged 40 to 50 in good health and CMV-seropositive. Sequenced material: PBMCs. The chain is built from TRBV7-7 and TRBJ2-5; 7 bases are shared with TRBD1. The CDR3 nucleotides are TGTGCCAGCAGCTTAGACAGACAGGGAAGAGAGACCCAGTACTTC. Translated: CASSLDRQGRETQYF.